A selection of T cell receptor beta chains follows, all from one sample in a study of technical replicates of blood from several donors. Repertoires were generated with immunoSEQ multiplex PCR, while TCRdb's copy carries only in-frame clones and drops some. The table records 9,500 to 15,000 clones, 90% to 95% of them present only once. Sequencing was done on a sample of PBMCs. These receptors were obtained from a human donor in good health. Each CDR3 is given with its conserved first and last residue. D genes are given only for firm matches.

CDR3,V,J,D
CASSRGQGAASNEQFF,TRBV4-2,TRBJ2-1,TRBD1
CASSDFSGRTDTQYF,TRBV10-2,TRBJ2-3,TRBD2
CASSLVEGINTEAFF,TRBV7-8,TRBJ1-1,.
CTSSYSIRGGTEAFF,TRBV6-5,TRBJ1-1,.
CASRIQGADQPQHF,TRBV5-4,TRBJ1-5,TRBD1
CASSAGSNTGELFF,TRBV2,TRBJ2-2,.
CASSYYGTSDVEQFF,TRBV5-5,TRBJ2-1,TRBD2
CASSPSGPSYNEQFF,TRBV7-2,TRBJ2-1,TRBD2
CASSIGGQGTGELFF,TRBV9,TRBJ2-2,TRBD1
CASSVTTGEYEQFF,TRBV9,TRBJ2-1,.
CASSRRDGSNEQFF,TRBV19,TRBJ2-1,.
CASGPAGLAGVEQFF,TRBV27,TRBJ2-1,TRBD2
CASSQDPTGDSNGYTF,TRBV14,TRBJ1-2,TRBD1
CASSLYHEVRETQYF,TRBV5-6,TRBJ2-5,.
CASSLDGRVRGQPQHF,TRBV5-1,TRBJ1-5,.
CASSPRGQGAGISYNEQFF,TRBV5-1,TRBJ2-1,TRBD1
CASMGQGKLTTNEKLFF,TRBV2,TRBJ1-4,.
CASSEQVLNTEAFF,TRBV6-1,TRBJ1-1,.
CASSVGRPGTSGRGNEQFF,TRBV9,TRBJ2-1,TRBD2
CASSLGGGQMNTEAFF,TRBV5-1,TRBJ1-1,.
CASSFTGGSGETQYF,TRBV5-1,TRBJ2-5,TRBD1
CSVIQDGGRNGYTF,TRBV29-1,TRBJ1-2,.
CASSLGQQETQYF,TRBV7-6,TRBJ2-5,.
CASGPPGGGEQYF,TRBV12-5,TRBJ2-7,TRBD2
CASRRQREAHEQYF,TRBV6-1,TRBJ2-7,TRBD2
CASSYKTSGTDTQYF,TRBV6-6,TRBJ2-3,TRBD2
CASSPSGGEGNQPQHF,TRBV7-9,TRBJ1-5,.